The 14 T cell receptor beta chains below come from one sample, sequenced in a study of CD8+CD57+ T cells in acquired aplastic anemia. Patients sequenced had flow cytometry evidence of CD8+CD57+ cell expansion. It was genomic DNA that served as the template for profiling TCR beta VDJ and CDR3. TCRdb called the reads again in MiXCR, with one record for every CDR3 protein. The sample records more than 250,000 distinct CDR3 sequences, roughly 82% being singletons. Source material: sorted CD4+, CD8+, or CD8+CD57+ T cells (not recorded which) from PBMCs. The receptors shown here come from a human donor with aplastic anemia.

The chain is built from TRBV7-8 and TRBJ2-1; no clear D gene. Looked up from germline, CDR1 is SGHVS and CDR2 is FQNEAQ. The ends were cut back, 5 bases at V and 5 bases at J, with 10 bases in the middle. This CDR3 has 13 residues. CDR3 DNA sequence: TGTGCCAGCAGCAGAGCCGGAGACAATGAGCAGTTCTTC. Encoded protein: CASSRAGDNEQFF.

This clonotype has just one count. The junction and the germline gene differ at one end; a read error may be behind it. The CDR3 region is CASCLGGGTDTQYF. The CDR3 DNA follows: TGTGCCAGCTGCTTAGGGGGAGGTACAGATACGCAGTATTTT. The chain employs TRBV7-8 and TRBJ2-3, with D perhaps being TRBD1 or TRBD2 (6 bases each). The CDR3 extends over 14 amino acids. Germline V gene lookup returns CDR1 SGHVS and CDR2 FQNEAQ.

Of note for this clonotype: This CDR3 is missing its conserved last phenylalanine or tryptophan, likely due to a read error. The limits of the CDR3 on the DNA are not certain, so only TCRdb's listed CDR3 is given. The J gene is TRBJ1-6, the V gene TRBV2. The CDR3 has 16 amino acids, counting both end residues. Germline assignment: CDR1 SNHLY and CDR2 FYNNEI. The CDR3: CASSADSTATHSPLPV.

The table lists this clonotype with a few counts. CDR3 region: CSVAGQGGWTGELFF. In DNA, the CDR3 is TGCAGCGTCGCGGGACAGGGAGGGTGGACCGGGGAGCTGTTTTTT. V usage is TRBV29-1 and J usage is TRBJ2-2, with TRBD1 matching 9 bases. The germline V gene encodes CDR1 SQVTM and CDR2 ANQGSEA. Unmatched junction bases numbered 10, after V lost 6 bases and J lost 5 bases. This CDR3 region has 15 residues.

Notes on this clonotype: Lacking the conserved final phenylalanine or tryptophan, this CDR3 likely reflects a read error. Because the CDR3's place on the DNA is in doubt, the DNA is left out and the CDR3 is given as listed by TCRdb. The rearrangement joins TRBV2 to TRBJ2-1; the table's D call TRBD1 went unverified against the DNA. The CDR3 contains 15 residues when both ends are counted. Germline CDR1 SNHLY, CDR2 FYNNEI. The CDR3 region is CASGDGGTDTQDFGL.

This clonotype was counted only a few times. The chain combines TRBV9 with TRBJ1-2, with D maybe TRBD1 (5 bases). The CDR3 loop spans 15 amino acids. Looked up from germline, CDR1 is SGDLS and CDR2 is YYNGEE. The V end lost 2 bases, the J end lost 12 bases, and 23 bases lay between the germline ends. The CDR3, as DNA: TGTGCCAGCAGCGTCGACAGCGCCTCCTATAATTCACACACCTTC. Amino acid sequence: CASSVDSASYNSHTF.

The chain uses TRBV7-6 and TRBJ2-1; 10 bases are shared with TRBD2. Trimming cost V 3 bases and J 5 bases; bases outside gene matches: 7. There are 16 residues in the CDR3. The germline V gene has CDR1 SGHVS and CDR2 FNYEAQ. CDR3 amino acids: CASSFSSGGMNNEQFF. As DNA, the CDR3 is TGTGCCAGCAGCTTCTCTAGCGGGGGCATGAACAATGAGCAGTTCTTC. The whole variable domain, remainder taken from reference TRBV7-6 and TRBJ2-1, is GAGVSQSPRYKVTKRGQDVALRCDPISGHVSLYWYRQALGQGPEFLTYFNYEAQQDKSGLPNDRFSAERPEGSISTLTIQRTEQRDSAMYRCASSFSSGGMNNEQFFGPGTRLTVL.

V is TRBV11-3 and J is TRBJ1-1, with a tentative D call TRBD1 (5 bases). The V end lost 4 bases, the J end lost 4 bases, and 13 bases lay between the germline ends. Germline CDR1 SGHNT, CDR2 YENEEA. This CDR3 has 14 amino acids. DNA of the CDR3: TGTGCCAGCAGCTGGGATCTGACAGCCACTGAAGCTTTCTTT. Its protein is CASSWDLTATEAFF.

The chain employs TRBV5-4 and TRBJ2-3; possibly TRBD2 for D (6 bases). CDR1 and CDR2 from the germline V gene are SGHNT and YYREEE (reference sequence). CDR3 length: 13 residues. V shed 3 bases and J shed 4 bases, with 9 bases lying between them. The CDR3 coding sequence is TGTGCCAGCAGCTACGCTAGCGCAGATACGCAGTATTTT. This codes for CASSYASADTQYF.

The chain combines TRBV20-1 with TRBJ1-1; maybe TRBD1 (5 bases). Trimming pared 4 bases from V and 2 bases from J, leaving 11 bases between. The germline V gene has CDR1 DFQATT and CDR2 SNEGSKA (reference sequence). The CDR3 runs to 13 residues. The CDR3 DNA is TGCAGTGCTAAGGGCAGGGCAAACACTGAAGCTTTCTTT. It specifies CSAKGRANTEAFF.

V is TRBV19 and J is TRBJ1-1, with D hard to call. Germline-derived CDR1 and CDR2 are LNHDA and SQIVND (reference sequence). The germline V and J ends were trimmed by 0 bases and 7 bases, with 15 bases remaining between them. The CDR3 length is 15 residues. The CDR3 region is CASSIDMAGYNEAFF. The CDR3, as DNA: TGTGCCAGTAGTATAGATATGGCAGGCTACAATGAAGCTTTCTTT. Filled out from reference TRBV19 and TRBJ1-1, the complete variable domain reads DGGITQSPKYLFRKEGQNVTLSCEQNLNHDAMYWYRQDPGQGLRLIYYSQIVNDFQKGDIAEGYSVSREKKESFPLTVTSAQKNPTAFYLCASSIDMAGYNEAFFGQGTRLTVV.

J is TRBJ1-5 and V is TRBV5-4, with unresolved D. This CDR3 comprises 12 residues. CDR1 is SGHNT, CDR2 YYREEE, per germline (reference sequence). The V gene lost 2 bases and the J gene lost 7 bases, with 7 bases spanning the gap. The CDR3 loop reads CASSFEGQPQHF. The DNA for the CDR3 is TGTGCCAGCAGCTTCGAGGGACAGCCCCAGCATTTT.

The chain has TRBV15 and TRBJ2-7, with no clear D. This CDR3 region has 14 residues. CDR1 is LNHNV and CDR2 is YYDKDF in the germline V gene (reference sequence). Trimming left V 1 base short and J 9 bases short, with 16 bases between. CDR3 nucleotides: TGTGCCACCAGCAGAGTCAACGAGCAAGACACGCAGTACTTC. This sequence encodes CATSRVNEQDTQYF.

This clonotype was seen more than once but under ten times. No DNA is shown, since the ends of the CDR3 on it are uncertain; the CDR3 is the one TCRdb lists. V usage is TRBV7-9 and J usage is TRBJ2-3; the D call TRBD1 from the table was never checked on the DNA. 14 amino acids form the CDR3, both terminal residues included. CDR1 and CDR2 from the germline V gene are SEHNR and FQNEAQ (reference sequence). CDR3 amino acids: CASSFTGAMSSSSF.